This record concerns one T cell receptor (beta chain) sequence. Its antigen is undetermined. Only in-frame clones appear in the TCRdb table, and some are missing; sequencing was by immunoSEQ multiplex PCR. The sample contains 75,000 to 100,000 clones, around 87% of which appear only once. The sample belongs to a study of T cell responses to AZD1222 COVID-19 vaccine. Turning to the study itself: Combined were second doses at about 4 or about 12 weeks.

Germline CDR1 MNHEY, CDR2 SVGAGI. This CDR3 has 13 amino acids. The V gene lost 8 bases and the J gene lost 1 base, with 9 bases spanning the gap. Study-wide results and caveats: Donors were mostly white British, more females; clonal diversity possibly underestimated. Regions 160-218 and 743-854 held dominance among vaccine-associated CD4 TCRs, which spanned spike. Repertoire collection took place solely once the T cell response had peaked.

This receptor was identified in an adult in good health. V usage is TRBV6-5 and J usage is TRBJ1-3; D is unresolved. Specimen: peripheral blood, collected on day 0 of AZD1222 vaccination. CDR3 sequence reads: CASGPGSGNTIYF. CDR3 nucleotide sequence: TGTGCCAGCGGCCCGGGATCTGGAAACACCATATATTTT.